A single T cell receptor beta chain is shown here with its context. The antigen is not known. V lost 2 bases and J lost 5, with 16 bases in between. From germline, CDR1 is LNHNV and CDR2 YYDKDF (reference sequence). The CDR3 sequence is 16 residues long. The data were taken from a study of identical twins. The study's findings and limits: With abundant cord blood beta clonotypes, insertions were fewer; memory repertoires showed no such pattern.

TCRdb independently ran MiXCR on the 5' RACE reads; one entry per CDR3 protein. The table shows 500,000 or so distinct CDR3 sequences, with around 20% occurring only once. This sample was also put to use in a study of T cells expressing NK-cell markers. Turning to that study: Repertoire data for TCR beta were derived from sorted T cells (CD3+CD56+NKG2C+, CD3+CD56+NKG2C- and CD3+CD56-NKG2C+). A few of the donors also had these clonotypes leading their CD3+CD56-NKG2C+ fraction. Clones of NKG2C+ T cells that had expanded were of unclear HCMV specificity.

The source of this sequence is a young woman in good health. Specimen: CD4+ T cells sorted from blood. V is TRBV15 and J is TRBJ2-4; D tentatively fits TRBD1 or TRBD2 (5 bases each). In DNA, the CDR3 is TGTGCCACCAGCAGACGTATAGTACGGGACCAAAACATTCAGTACTTC. This translates into CATSRRIVRDQNIQYF.